These T cell receptor beta chains were read from a single sample in a study of T cell responses to AZD1222 COVID-19 vaccine. Produced via immunoSEQ multiplex PCR; TCRdb's table is partial and in-frame only. The profile shows over 100,000 clones, about 80% of them singletons. Sample: peripheral blood, taken on day 0 of AZD1222 vaccination. All receptors derive from an adult in good health. CDR3s include the opening cysteine and the closing phenylalanine or tryptophan. Fields, in order: clone size, V gene, J gene, D gene, CDR3 DNA, CDR3 protein. The D gene is left open where the match is weak. Size tells how often a clone was seen (once, few, many) or the class of an expanded clone, and some rows leave it out.

>-|TRBV6-5|TRBJ2-7|-
TGTGCCAGCAGTTACTCGAGTATCGGCGGACCCTACGAGCAGTACTTC
CASSYSSIGGPYEQYF
>once|TRBV24-1|TRBJ1-5|-
TGTGCCACCAAGAGGGAGGGGGGCAATCAGCCCCAGCATTTT
CATKREGGNQPQHF
>few|TRBV6-2/TRBV6-3|TRBJ2-7|TRBD1
TGTGCCAGCAGTCCGCGGACAGGGGAGTACGAGCAGTACTTC
CASSPRTGEYEQYF
>few|TRBV3-1/TRBV3-2|TRBJ2-7|-
TGTGCCAGCAGCCTATCCTACGAGCAGTACTTC
CASSLSYEQYF
>once|TRBV7-9|TRBJ2-7|TRBD1
TGTGCCAGCACAGACAGGGACGAGCAGTACTTC
CASTDRDEQYF
>-|TRBV6-1|TRBJ2-5|-
TGTGCCAGCAGTCCGCCCGGCAGGGAAGAGACCCAGTACTTC
CASSPPGREETQYF
>-|TRBV7-2|TRBJ1-4|TRBD1
TGTGCCAGCAGCCCGCGGACAGGGAATGAAAAACTGTTTTTT
CASSPRTGNEKLFF
>-|TRBV10-3|TRBJ1-1|TRBD1
TGTGCCATTAGTCGTTTGACAGGGGAGAACACTGAAGCTTTCTTT
CAISRLTGENTEAFF
>-|TRBV3-1/TRBV3-2|TRBJ2-7|TRBD2
TGTGCCAGCAGCCAAGCGGGGGGTTCCTACGAGCAGTACTTC
CASSQAGGSYEQYF
>once|TRBV3-1/TRBV3-2|TRBJ1-1|-
TGTGCCAGCAGCCACAGGACAGAGAACACTGAAGCTTTCTTT
CASSHRTENTEAFF
>-|TRBV7-2|TRBJ2-7|-
TGTGCCAGCAGCTTAGACCTTAACGCACAGTACTTC
CASSLDLNAQYF
>-|TRBV6-5|TRBJ2-7|TRBD1
TGTGCCAGCAATCAGGGGGCACCTTCCTACGAGCAGTACTTC
CASNQGAPSYEQYF
>-|TRBV6-1|TRBJ1-2|-
TGTGCCAGCAGTGAAGCGCTTCGAGGCCCCTATGGCTACACCTTC
CASSEALRGPYGYTF
>-|TRBV7-2|TRBJ2-7|-
TGTGCCAGCAGCTCCACTAACTACGAGCAGTACTTC
CASSSTNYEQYF
>few|TRBV7-9|TRBJ1-1|-
TGTGCCAGCAGAGCCAGGAGCATGAACACTGAAGCTTTCTTT
CASRARSMNTEAFF
>-|TRBV28|TRBJ2-7|-
TGTGCCAGCAGTCCCGGGGCGTCCTACGAGCAGTACTTC
CASSPGASYEQYF
>-|TRBV28|TRBJ2-7|-
TGTGCCAGCAGTTTAGGCGTCCCTTCCTACGAGCAGTACTTC
CASSLGVPSYEQYF
>-|TRBV2|TRBJ1-2|TRBD1
TGTGCCAGCAGTGAAGGGGGGACAGGGGGAAAATATGGCTACACCTTC
CASSEGGTGGKYGYTF
>few|TRBV11-3|TRBJ1-2|-
TGTGCCAGCAGCCTTAGGACAGCGGATGGCTACACCTTC
CASSLRTADGYTF
>-|TRBV5-1|TRBJ2-3|-
TGCGCCAGCAGCTTGGCCCAATCCGCAGATACGCAGTATTTT
CASSLAQSADTQYF
>-|TRBV7-2|TRBJ1-1|TRBD1
TGTGCCAGCAGCCTCTGGACAGGGAGAACTGAAGCTTTCTTT
CASSLWTGRTEAFF
>-|TRBV7-9|TRBJ2-1|TRBD2
TGTGCCAGCAGCTACGACAGGGGGACTAGCGGGAGGTTTAATGAGCAGTTCTTC
CASSYDRGTSGRFNEQFF
>-|TRBV12-5|TRBJ1-2|-
TGTGCTAGTGGTACCCAGACAGACTATGGCTACACCTTC
CASGTQTDYGYTF
>-|TRBV4-1|TRBJ2-1|TRBD1
TGCGCCAGCAGTTCCGGACAGGGGGCGCGGAGTGAGCAGTTCTTC
CASSSGQGARSEQFF
>-|TRBV11-1|TRBJ2-7|TRBD2
TGTGCCAGCAGCTTCGGTCTAGCGGGAGCCTACGAGCAGTACTTC
CASSFGLAGAYEQYF
>-|TRBV7-2|TRBJ2-7|TRBD2
TGTGCCAGCAGCTTATGGCTAGCGGGGGAGAACGAGCAGTACTTC
CASSLWLAGENEQYF
>-|TRBV25-1|TRBJ2-7|-
TGTGCCAGCAGTGATCGGGACGGTACCTACGAGCAGTACTTC
CASSDRDGTYEQYF
>-|TRBV7-9|TRBJ1-1|-
TGTGCCAGCAGCCTTCTCTTAGGGAACACTGAAGCTTTCTTT
CASSLLLGNTEAFF
>-|TRBV28|TRBJ1-5|-
TGTGCCAGCAGGACAGGAGGGGAGCCCCAGCATTTT
CASRTGGEPQHF